This paragraph covers one TCR beta chain sequence. Authors' processing steps: Amplified reference gene primers provided the basis for estimating nucleated cell counts. Assay: immunoSEQ multiplex PCR; the TCRdb copy retains only in-frame clones and omits some. That table is the source of V, J and clone size, and D and trimming were worked out from the DNA. The repertoire holds under 250,000 clones, with 80% as singletons. The data are from a study of blood T cell repertoires in COVID-19. Study context: Acute-phase and convalescent COVID-19 samples originated in the United States, Italy and Spain. The cDNA or gDNA used as material had been derived from T cells, B-cell-depleted T cells, or PBMCs.

Germline values: CDR1 SGHRS, CDR2 YFSETQ. There are 15 residues in the CDR3. Trimming at V came to 4 bases and at J to 6 bases, leaving 9 bases not matched to a gene. The receptor was derived from a human donor in a cohort sampled during active COVID-19. This chain links TRBV5-1 with TRBJ1-1; TRBD1 matches 10 bases. Source material: peripheral blood. CDR3 sequence (DNA): TGCGCCAGCAGCAAGGCGGGACAGGGGATTTCTGAAGCTTTCTTT. It codes for CASSKAGQGISEAFF. Full variable domain (missing parts from reference TRBV5-1 and TRBJ1-1): KAGVTQTPRYLIKTRGQQVTLSCSPISGHRSVSWYQQTPGQGLQFLFEYFSETQRNKGNFPGRFSGRQFSNSRSEMNVSTLELGDSALYLCASSKAGQGISEAFFGQGTRLTVV.